This TCR beta chain was documented in a study of cytomegalovirus exposure and HLA in healthy donors. The PCR had 60 Vbeta and 13 Jbeta primers. As originally analysed: An analysis performed later counted around 86 million unique TCR beta chains (around 10 million of them shared). Generated by immunoSEQ multiplex PCR, the TCRdb table keeps only in-frame clones and is missing some. V and J calls and clone size are copied from that table; D and trimming were computed from the DNA. The table lists 73,000 or so clones, around 72% of them singletons. Of note for this clone: A far larger clone differs by one base, so this is likely a read error.

The V end lost 5 bases, the J end lost 2 bases, and 13 bases lay between the germline ends. This CDR3 has 14 residues. CDR1 is LNHNV and CDR2 is YYDKDF in the germline V gene (reference sequence). The rearrangement joins TRBV15 to TRBJ2-7; perhaps TRBD1 as D (6 bases). Material for sequencing was PBMCs. This clonotype was obtained from a woman aged 40 to 49 in good health and CMV-seropositive. CDR3 loop: CATSDRAGAYEQYF. CDR3 DNA: TGTGCCACCAGCGACCGGGCAGGGGCCTACGAGCAGTACTTC.